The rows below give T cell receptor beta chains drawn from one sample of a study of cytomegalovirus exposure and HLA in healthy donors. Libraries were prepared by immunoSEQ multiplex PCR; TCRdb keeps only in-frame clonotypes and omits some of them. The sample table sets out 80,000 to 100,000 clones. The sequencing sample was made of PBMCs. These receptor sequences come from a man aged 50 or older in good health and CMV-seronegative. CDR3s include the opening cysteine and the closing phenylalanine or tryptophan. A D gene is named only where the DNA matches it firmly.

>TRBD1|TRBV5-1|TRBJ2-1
TGCGCCAGCAGCGCCCTGACAGGGGATGGTAGGATGGAGCAGTTCTTC
CASSALTGDGRMEQFF
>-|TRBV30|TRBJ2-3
TGTGCCTGGAGTGGACTCACAGATACGCAGTATTTT
CAWSGLTDTQYF
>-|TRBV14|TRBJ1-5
TGTGCCAGCAGCCAAGATTTGGGCCAGCCCCAGCATTTT
CASSQDLGQPQHF
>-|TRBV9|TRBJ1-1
TGTGCCAGCAGCGTAGTTAAGAACACTGAAGCTTTCTTT
CASSVVKNTEAFF
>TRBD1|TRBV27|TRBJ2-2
TGTGCCAGCACTATTCGGTCCGGGACAGCTAACACCGGGGAGCTGTTTTTT
CASTIRSGTANTGELFF
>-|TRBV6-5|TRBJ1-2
TGTGCCAGCAGTTCGTACAGTGGCTACACCTTC
CASSSYSGYTF
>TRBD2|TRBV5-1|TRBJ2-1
TGCGCCAGCAGCTTGGGAGGACTAGCGGCCTACAATGAGCAGTTCTTC
CASSLGGLAAYNEQFF
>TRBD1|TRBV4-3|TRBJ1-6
TGCGCCAGCAGCCAAGCCCGCACCCCTACAGGGGGCTATAATTCACCCCTCCACTTT
CASSQARTPTGGYNSPLHF
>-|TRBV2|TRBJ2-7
TGTGCCAGCAGTGAAGGCCCGGGAAAGGGATCCGAGCAGTACTTC
CASSEGPGKGSEQYF
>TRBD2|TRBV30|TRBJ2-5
TGTGCCTGGAGTGTACCGGGGGGGTTAGAGACCCAGTACTTC
CAWSVPGGLETQYF
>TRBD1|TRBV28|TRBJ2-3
TGTGCCAGCAGTTCGAGACAGGGGATCACAGATACGCAGTATTTT
CASSSRQGITDTQYF
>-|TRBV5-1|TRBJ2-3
TGCGCCAGCAGCTTGTTGCCAGGGTCTGTAAGCACAGATACGCAGTATTTT
CASSLLPGSVSTDTQYF
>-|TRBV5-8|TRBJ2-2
TGTGCCAGCAGCTGGCCGGGGACCGGGGAGCTGTTTTTT
CASSWPGTGELFF
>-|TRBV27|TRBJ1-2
TGTGCCAGCAGTTTAACAGTCAGCTCGAACTATGGCTACACCTTC
CASSLTVSSNYGYTF
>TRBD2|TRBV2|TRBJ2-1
TGTGCCAGCAGGCCCGGGGGGGCCCGGGAAGACAATGAGCAGTTCTTC
CASRPGGAREDNEQFF
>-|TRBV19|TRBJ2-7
TGTGCCAGTAGTATCGGTCCCCGGGGCTCCTACGAGCAGTACTTC
CASSIGPRGSYEQYF
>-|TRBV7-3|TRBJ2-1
TGTGCCAGCAGCGTAGGGGGGACAGAGACCTACAATGAGCAGTTCTTC
CASSVGGTETYNEQFF
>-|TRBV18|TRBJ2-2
TGTGCCAGCTCACGATCAGGGGCGAACACCGGGGAGCTGTTTTTT
CASSRSGANTGELFF
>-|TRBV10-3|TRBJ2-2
TGTGCCATCAGAACAGCCAGGGCCGGGGAGCTGTTTTTT
CAIRTARAGELFF
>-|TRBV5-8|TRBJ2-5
TGTGCCAGCAGCTGGAGATATAGTGGTTCGGAGACCCAGTACTTC
CASSWRYSGSETQYF
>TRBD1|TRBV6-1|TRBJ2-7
TGTGCCAGCAGGGCTGACAGGGCCTCCTACGAGCAGTACTTC
CASRADRASYEQYF
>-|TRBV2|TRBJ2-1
TGTGCCAGCAACGTCGTCGTCCTAGCTGAGCAGTTCTTC
CASNVVVLAEQFF
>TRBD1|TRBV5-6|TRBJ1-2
TGTGCCAGCAGCTTAGGGACAGTTGGAGGCTACACCTTC
CASSLGTVGGYTF
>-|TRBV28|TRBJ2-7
TGTGCCAGCAGTTTTGCGGGGGCTGCCTACGAGCAGTACTTC
CASSFAGAAYEQYF
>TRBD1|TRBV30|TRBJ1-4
TGTGCCTGGACGCACAGGGGTGCTGAAAAACTGTTTTTT
CAWTHRGAEKLFF
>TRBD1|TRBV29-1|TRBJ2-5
TGCAGCGTAGGGGGACAGCTAGAGACCCAGTACTTC
CSVGGQLETQYF
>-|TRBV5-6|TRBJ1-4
TGTGCCAGCAGCTTGTACGGGGAAGACATAGAAAAACTGTTTTTT
CASSLYGEDIEKLFF
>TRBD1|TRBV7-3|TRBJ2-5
TGTGCCAGCAGCCCTGACAGGGATTCAGAGACCCAGTACTTC
CASSPDRDSETQYF
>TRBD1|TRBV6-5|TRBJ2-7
TGTGCCAGCAGTTACGGGACAGTCGCTGCCGAGCAGTACTTC
CASSYGTVAAEQYF
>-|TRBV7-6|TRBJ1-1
TGTGCCAGCAGCTTGGGCTGGGCCCCTATTGAGAACACTGAAGCTTTCTTT
CASSLGWAPIENTEAFF
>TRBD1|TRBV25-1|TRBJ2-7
TGTGCCAGCAGTGCTGGGACAGGGGACCGCATCCGCTACGAGCAGTACTTC
CASSAGTGDRIRYEQYF
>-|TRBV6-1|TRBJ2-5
TGTGCCAGCAGTGAGGGGGGGCCCCAAGAGACCCAGTACTTC
CASSEGGPQETQYF
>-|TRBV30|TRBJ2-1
TGTGCCTGGAGTATCGGGGGGCTGTACAATGAGCAGTTCTTC
CAWSIGGLYNEQFF
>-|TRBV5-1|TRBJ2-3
TGCGCCAGCAGCTTTACAGGGCCCACAGATACGCAGTATTTT
CASSFTGPTDTQYF
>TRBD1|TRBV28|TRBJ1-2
TGTGCCAGCACCGAAACAGGGGTGAAGGGCTACACCTTC
CASTETGVKGYTF
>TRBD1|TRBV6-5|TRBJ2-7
TGTGCCAGCAGTTACTTCCCCAGACAGGGGCCCTACGAGCAGTACTTC
CASSYFPRQGPYEQYF
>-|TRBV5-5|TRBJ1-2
TGTGCCAGCAGCTACGACAAGTTTTATGGCTACACCTTC
CASSYDKFYGYTF
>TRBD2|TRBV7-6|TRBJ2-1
TGTGCCAGCAGCTTAACTAGGGGACTAGCGGGGGGCTCCTACAATGAGCAGTTCTTC
CASSLTRGLAGGSYNEQFF